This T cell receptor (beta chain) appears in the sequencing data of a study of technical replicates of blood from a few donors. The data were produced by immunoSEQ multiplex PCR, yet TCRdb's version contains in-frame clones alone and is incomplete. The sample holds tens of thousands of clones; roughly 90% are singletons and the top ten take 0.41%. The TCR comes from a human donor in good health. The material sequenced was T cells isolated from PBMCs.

CDR3: CASSPKDRVDVLTF. The CDR3 DNA reads as TGTGCCAGCAGCCCCAAGGACAGGGTAGACGTCCTGACTTTC. The chain is built from TRBV11-3 and TRBJ2-6; TRBD1 matches 8 bases. The junction had 8 bases not matched to a gene; V was cut back by 5 bases and J by 11 bases. This CDR3 is built from 14 residues. Germline V gene sequence: CDR1 SGHNT, CDR2 YENEEA.